This T cell receptor (beta chain) is from a study of blood T cell repertoires in COVID-19. Study context: Sample material is recorded as cDNA or gDNA derived from T cells, B-cell-depleted T cells, or PBMCs.

Measured with immunoSEQ multiplex PCR; TCRdb has only the in-frame clones, and not every one. The data contain 30,000 to 40,000 clones, 70% to 90% of them singletons. The V segment lost 0 bases and the J segment 7 bases; nucleotides outside the gene matches: 12. The germline gives CDR1 SGHNT, CDR2 YYREEE (reference sequence). The CDR3 length is 17 residues. This clonotype was sampled from a man in his sixties in a cohort sampled during active COVID-19. This chain uses TRBV5-4 with TRBJ2-2; 7 bases are a match to TRBD1. The sequenced sample was peripheral blood. The CDR3 DNA reads TGTGCCAGCAGCTTGGCTAGACAGGGTGGAATCGGCGGGGAGCTGTTTTTT. Translating it yields CASSLARQGGIGGELFF. Together with reference TRBV5-4 and TRBJ2-2, the CDR3 gives the full variable domain: ETGVTQSPTHLIKTRGQQVTLRCSSQSGHNTVSWYQQALGQGPQFIFQYYREEENGRGNFPPRFSGLQFPNYSSELNVNALELDDSALYLCASSLARQGGIGGELFFGEGSRLTVL.